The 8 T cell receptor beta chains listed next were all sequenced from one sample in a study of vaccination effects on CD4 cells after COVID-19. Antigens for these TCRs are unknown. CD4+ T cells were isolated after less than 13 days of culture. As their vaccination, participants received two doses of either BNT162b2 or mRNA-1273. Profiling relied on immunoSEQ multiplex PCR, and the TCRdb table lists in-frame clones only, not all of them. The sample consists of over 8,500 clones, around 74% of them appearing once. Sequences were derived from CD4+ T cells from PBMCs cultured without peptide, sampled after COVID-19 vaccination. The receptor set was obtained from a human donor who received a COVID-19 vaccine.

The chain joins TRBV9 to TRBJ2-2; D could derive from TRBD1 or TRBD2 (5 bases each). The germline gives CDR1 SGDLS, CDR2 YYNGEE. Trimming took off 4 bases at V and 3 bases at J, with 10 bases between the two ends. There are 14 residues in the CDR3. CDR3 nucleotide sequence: TGTGCCAGCAGCCCCGGGACGTACACCGGGGAGCTGTTTTTT. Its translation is CASSPGTYTGELFF.

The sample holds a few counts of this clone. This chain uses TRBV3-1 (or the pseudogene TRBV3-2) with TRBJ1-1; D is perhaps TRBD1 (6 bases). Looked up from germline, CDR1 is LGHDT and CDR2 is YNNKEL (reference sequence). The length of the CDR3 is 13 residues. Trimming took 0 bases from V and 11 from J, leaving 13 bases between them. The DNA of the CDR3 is TGTGCCAGCAGCCAAGATAGGGACACCCAGGCTTTCTTT. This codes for CASSQDRDTQAFF.

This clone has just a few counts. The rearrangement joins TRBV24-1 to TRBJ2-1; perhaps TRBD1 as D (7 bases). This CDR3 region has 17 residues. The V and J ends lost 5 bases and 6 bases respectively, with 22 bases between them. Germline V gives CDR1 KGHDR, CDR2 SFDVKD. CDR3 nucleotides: TGTGCCACCAGTGCTACAGACAGGGTCGGGGGTTTCAATGAGCAGTTCTTC. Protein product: CATSATDRVGGFNEQFF.

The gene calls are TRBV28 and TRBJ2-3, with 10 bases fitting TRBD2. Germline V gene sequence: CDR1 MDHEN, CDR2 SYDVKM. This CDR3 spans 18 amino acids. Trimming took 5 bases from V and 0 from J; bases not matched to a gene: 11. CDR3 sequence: CASSTRTSGKSSTDTQYF. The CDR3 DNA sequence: TGTGCCAGCAGTACCAGGACTAGCGGTAAATCTAGCACAGATACGCAGTATTTT.

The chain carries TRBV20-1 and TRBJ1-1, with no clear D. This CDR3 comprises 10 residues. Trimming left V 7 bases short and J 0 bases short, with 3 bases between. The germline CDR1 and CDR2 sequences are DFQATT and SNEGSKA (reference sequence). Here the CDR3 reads CSVMNTEAFF. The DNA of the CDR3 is TGCAGTGTCATGAACACTGAAGCTTTCTTT.

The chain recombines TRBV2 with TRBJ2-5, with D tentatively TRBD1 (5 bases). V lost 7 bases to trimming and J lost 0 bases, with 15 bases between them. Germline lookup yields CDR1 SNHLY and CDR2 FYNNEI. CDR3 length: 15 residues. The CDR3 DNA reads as TGTGCCAGCACCTTGGACATAGGGTACCAAGAGACCCAGTACTTC. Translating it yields CASTLDIGYQETQYF.

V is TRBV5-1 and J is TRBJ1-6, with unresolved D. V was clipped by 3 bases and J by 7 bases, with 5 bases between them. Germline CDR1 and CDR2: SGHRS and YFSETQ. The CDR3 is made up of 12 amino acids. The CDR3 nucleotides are TGCGCCAGCAGCTCAATCAATTCACCCCTCCACTTT. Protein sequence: CASSSINSPLHF.

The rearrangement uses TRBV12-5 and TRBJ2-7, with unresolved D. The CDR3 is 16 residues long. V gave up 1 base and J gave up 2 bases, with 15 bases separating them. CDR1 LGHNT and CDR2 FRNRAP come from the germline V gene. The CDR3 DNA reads TGTGCTAGTGGTTTGGGCAAACAGAACCTCCCCTACGAGCAGTACTTC. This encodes CASGLGKQNLPYEQYF.